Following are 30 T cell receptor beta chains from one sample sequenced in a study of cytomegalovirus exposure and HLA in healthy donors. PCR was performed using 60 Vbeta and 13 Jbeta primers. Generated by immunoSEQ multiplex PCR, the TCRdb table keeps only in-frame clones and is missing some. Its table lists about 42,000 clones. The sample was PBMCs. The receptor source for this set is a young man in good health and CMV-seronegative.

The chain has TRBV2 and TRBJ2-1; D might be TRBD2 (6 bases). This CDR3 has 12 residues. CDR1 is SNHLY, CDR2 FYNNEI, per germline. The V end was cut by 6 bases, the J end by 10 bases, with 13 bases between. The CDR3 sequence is CASSPLAHEQFF. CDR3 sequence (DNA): TGTGCCAGCAGCCCCCTAGCGCACGAGCAGTTCTTC.

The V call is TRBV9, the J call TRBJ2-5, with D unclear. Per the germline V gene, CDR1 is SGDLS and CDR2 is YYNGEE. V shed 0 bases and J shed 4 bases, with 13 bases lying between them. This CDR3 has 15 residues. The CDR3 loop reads CASSVGILVVETQYF. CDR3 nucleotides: TGTGCCAGCAGCGTAGGGATCCTAGTTGTAGAGACCCAGTACTTC.

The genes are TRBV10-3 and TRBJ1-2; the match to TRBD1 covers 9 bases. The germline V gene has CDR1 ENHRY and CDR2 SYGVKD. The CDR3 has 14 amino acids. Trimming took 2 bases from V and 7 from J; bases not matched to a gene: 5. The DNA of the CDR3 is TGTGCCATCAGTGAGACAGGGGGCAAGAGTGGCTACACCTTC. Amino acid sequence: CAISETGGKSGYTF.

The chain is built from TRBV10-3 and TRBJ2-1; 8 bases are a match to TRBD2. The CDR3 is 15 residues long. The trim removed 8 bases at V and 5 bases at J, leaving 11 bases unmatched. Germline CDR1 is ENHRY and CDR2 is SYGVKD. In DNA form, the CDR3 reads TGTGCCATCCGGGAGGGGCTAGCGGTGAACAATGAGCAGTTCTTC. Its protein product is CAIREGLAVNNEQFF.

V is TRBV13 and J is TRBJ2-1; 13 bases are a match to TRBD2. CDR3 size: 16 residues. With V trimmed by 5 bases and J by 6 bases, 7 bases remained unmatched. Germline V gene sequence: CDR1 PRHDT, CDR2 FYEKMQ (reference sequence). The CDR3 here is CASSLAGTSGVNEQFF. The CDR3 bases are TGTGCCAGCAGCCTAGCAGGGACTAGCGGGGTCAATGAGCAGTTCTTC.

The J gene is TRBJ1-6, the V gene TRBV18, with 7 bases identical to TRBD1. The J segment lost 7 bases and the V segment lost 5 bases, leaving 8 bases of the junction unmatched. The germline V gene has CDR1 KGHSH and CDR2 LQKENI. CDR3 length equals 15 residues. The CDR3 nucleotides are TGTGCCAGCTCATGGACCGGGACAGTAAATTCACCCCTCCACTTT. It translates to CASSWTGTVNSPLHF.

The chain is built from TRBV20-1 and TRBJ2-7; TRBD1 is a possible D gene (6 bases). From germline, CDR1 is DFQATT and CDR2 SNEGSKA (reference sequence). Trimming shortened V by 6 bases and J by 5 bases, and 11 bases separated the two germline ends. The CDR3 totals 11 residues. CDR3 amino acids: CSALTGNEQYF. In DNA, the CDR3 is TGCAGTGCACTTACAGGGAACGAGCAGTACTTC.

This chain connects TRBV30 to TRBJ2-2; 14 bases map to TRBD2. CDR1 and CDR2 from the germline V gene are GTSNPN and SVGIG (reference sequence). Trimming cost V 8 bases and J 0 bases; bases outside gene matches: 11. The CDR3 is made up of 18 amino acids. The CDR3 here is CAGAGTSGRVANTGELFF. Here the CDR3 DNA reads TGTGCCGGGGCCGGGACTAGCGGGAGAGTGGCGAACACCGGGGAGCTGTTTTTT. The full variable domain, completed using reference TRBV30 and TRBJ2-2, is SQTIHQWPATLVQPVGSPLSLECTVEGTSNPNLYWYRQAAGRGLQLLFYSVGIGQISSEVPQNLSASRPQDRQFILSSKKLLLSDSGFYLCAGAGTSGRVANTGELFFGEGSRLTVL.

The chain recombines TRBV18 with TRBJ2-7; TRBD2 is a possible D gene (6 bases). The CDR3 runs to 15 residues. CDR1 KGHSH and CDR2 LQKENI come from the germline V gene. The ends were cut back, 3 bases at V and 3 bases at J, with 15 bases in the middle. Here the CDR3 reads CASSPSGEIFYEQYF. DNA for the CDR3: TGTGCCAGCTCACCGTCGGGGGAAATCTTCTACGAGCAGTACTTC.

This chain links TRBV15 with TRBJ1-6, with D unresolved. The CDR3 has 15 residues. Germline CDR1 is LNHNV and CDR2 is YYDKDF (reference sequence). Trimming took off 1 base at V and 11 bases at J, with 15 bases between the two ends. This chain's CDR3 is CATSRVTGERPPLHF. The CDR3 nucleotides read TGTGCCACCAGCAGAGTGACCGGGGAAAGGCCACCCCTCCACTTT.

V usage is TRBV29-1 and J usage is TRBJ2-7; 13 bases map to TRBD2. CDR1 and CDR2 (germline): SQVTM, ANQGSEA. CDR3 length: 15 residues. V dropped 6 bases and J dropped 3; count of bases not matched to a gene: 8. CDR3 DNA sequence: TGCAGCGTCGCTGAGGGACTAGCGGGGTTCTACGAGCAGTACTTC. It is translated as CSVAEGLAGFYEQYF.

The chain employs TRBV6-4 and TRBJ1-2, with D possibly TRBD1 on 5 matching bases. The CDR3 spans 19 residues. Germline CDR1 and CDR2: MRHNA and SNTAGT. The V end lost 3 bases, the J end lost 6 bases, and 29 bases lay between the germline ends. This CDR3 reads CASSERKGVGPGAQNGYTF. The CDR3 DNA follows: TGTGCCAGCAGTGAACGGAAGGGTGTTGGGCCTGGGGCCCAGAATGGCTACACCTTC.

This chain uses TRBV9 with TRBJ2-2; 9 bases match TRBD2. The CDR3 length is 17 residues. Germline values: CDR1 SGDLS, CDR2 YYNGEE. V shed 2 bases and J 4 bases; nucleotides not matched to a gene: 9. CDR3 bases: TGTGCCAGCAGCGTGACTAGCGGATACGCGAGCACCGGGGAGCTGTTTTTT. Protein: CASSVTSGYASTGELFF.

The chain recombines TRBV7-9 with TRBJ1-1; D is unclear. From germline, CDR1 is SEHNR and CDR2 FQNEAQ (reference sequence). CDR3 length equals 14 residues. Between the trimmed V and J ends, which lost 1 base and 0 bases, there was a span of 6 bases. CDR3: CASSLDQMNTEAFF. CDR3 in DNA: TGTGCCAGCAGCTTAGATCAGATGAACACTGAAGCTTTCTTT.

In nucleotides, the CDR3 is TGCGCCAGCAGTACAGGGGGTCTGAACACTGAAGCTTTCTTT. Translation gives CASSTGGLNTEAFF. V gene TRBV5-1 combines with J gene TRBJ1-1; TRBD1 matches at 8 bases. The CDR3 has 14 residues. The junction had 3 bases not matched to a gene; V was cut back by 5 bases and J by 0 bases. Looked up from germline, CDR1 is SGHRS and CDR2 is YFSETQ.

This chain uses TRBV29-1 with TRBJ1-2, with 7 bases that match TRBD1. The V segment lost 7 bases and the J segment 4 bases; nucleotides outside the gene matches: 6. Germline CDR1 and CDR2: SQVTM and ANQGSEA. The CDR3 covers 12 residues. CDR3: CSARQGFYGYTF. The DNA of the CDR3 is TGCAGCGCGAGACAGGGATTCTATGGCTACACCTTC.

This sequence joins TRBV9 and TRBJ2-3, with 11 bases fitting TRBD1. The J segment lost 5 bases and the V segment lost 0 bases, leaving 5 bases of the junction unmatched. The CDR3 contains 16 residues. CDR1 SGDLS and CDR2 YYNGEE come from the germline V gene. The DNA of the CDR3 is TGTGCCAGCAGCGTAGCGGACAGGGGGCGGGGAGATACGCAGTATTTT. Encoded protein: CASSVADRGRGDTQYF. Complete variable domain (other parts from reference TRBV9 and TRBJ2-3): DSGVTQTPKHLITATGQRVTLRCSPRSGDLSVYWYQQSLDQGLQFLIQYYNGEERAKGNILERFSAQQFPDLHSELNLSSLELGDSALYFCASSVADRGRGDTQYFGPGTRLTVL.

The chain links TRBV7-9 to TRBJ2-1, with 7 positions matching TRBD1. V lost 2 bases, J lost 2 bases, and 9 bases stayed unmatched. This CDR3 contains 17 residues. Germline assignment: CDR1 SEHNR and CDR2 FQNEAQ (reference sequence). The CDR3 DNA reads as TGTGCCAGCAGCTTACCCGGACAGGACACTACCTACAATGAGCAGTTCTTC. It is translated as CASSLPGQDTTYNEQFF.

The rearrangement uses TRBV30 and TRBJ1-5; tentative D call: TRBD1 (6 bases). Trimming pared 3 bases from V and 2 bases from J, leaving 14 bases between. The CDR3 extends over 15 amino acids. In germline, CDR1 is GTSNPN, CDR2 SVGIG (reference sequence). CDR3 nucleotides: TGTGCCTGGAGGAAGGGGGGGGAGGGCAATCAGCCCCAGCATTTT. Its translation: CAWRKGGEGNQPQHF.

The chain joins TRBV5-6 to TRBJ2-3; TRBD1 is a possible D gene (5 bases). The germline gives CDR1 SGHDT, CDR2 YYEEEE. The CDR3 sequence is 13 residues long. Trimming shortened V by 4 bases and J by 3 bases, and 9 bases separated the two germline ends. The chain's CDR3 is CASSHAGTDTQYF. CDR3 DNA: TGTGCCAGCAGCCATGCAGGGACAGATACGCAGTATTTT.

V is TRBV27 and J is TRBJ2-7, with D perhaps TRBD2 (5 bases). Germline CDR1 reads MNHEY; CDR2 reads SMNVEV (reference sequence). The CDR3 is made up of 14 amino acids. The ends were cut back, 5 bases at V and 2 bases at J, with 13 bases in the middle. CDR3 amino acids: CASSPSSFAYEQYF. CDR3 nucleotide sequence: TGTGCCAGCAGTCCTAGCAGCTTCGCCTACGAGCAGTACTTC.

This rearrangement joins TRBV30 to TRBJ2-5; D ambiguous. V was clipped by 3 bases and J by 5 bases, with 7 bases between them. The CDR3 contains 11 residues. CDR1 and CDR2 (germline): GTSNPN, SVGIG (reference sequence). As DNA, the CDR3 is TGTGCCTGGAGCCCTCTCGAGACCCAGTACTTC. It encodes CAWSPLETQYF.

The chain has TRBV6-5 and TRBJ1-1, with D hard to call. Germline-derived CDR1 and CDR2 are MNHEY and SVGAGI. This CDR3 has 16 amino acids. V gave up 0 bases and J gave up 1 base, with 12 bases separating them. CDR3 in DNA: TGTGCCAGCAGTTACTCGAGTGGGGAGGCGAACACTGAAGCTTTCTTT. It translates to CASSYSSGEANTEAFF.

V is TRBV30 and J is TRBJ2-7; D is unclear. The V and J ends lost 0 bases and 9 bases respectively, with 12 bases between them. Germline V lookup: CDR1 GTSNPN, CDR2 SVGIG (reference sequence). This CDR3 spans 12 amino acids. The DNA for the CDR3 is TGTGCCTGGAGTGTCTCGGCAGGTGGGCAGTACTTC. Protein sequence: CAWSVSAGGQYF.

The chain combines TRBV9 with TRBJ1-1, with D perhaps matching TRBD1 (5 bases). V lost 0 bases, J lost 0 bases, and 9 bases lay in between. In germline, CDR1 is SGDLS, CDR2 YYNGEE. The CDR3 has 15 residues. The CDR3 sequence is CASSVVSGMNTEAFF. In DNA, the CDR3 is TGTGCCAGCAGCGTAGTGTCAGGGATGAACACTGAAGCTTTCTTT.

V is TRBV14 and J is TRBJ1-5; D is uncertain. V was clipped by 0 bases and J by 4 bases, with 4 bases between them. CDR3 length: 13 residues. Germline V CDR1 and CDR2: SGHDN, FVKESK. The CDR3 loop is CASSQELNQPQHF. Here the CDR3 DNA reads TGTGCCAGCAGCCAAGAACTGAATCAGCCCCAGCATTTT.

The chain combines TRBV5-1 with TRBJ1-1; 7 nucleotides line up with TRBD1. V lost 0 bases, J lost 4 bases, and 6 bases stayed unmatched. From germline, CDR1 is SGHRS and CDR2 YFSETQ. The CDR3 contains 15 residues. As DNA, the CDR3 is TGCGCCAGCAGCTTGGCCGACAGGGCGGGCACTGAAGCTTTCTTT. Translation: CASSLADRAGTEAFF.

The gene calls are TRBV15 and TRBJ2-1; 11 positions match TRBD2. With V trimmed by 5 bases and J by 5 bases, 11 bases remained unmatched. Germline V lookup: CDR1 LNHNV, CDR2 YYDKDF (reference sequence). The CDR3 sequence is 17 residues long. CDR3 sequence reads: CATSGYLAGGGHNEQFF. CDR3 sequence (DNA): TGTGCCACCAGCGGTTACCTAGCGGGAGGAGGGCACAATGAGCAGTTCTTC.

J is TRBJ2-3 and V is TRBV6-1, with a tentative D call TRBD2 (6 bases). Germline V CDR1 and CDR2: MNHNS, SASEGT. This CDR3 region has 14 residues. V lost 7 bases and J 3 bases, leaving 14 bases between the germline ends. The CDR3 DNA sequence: TGTGCCAGCACCACGGGAGTACCGACAGATACGCAGTATTTT. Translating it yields CASTTGVPTDTQYF.

The DNA of the CDR3 is TGTGCCTGGAGTCAGACTAGCGGGAGGGCTGGGGCCAACGTCCTGACTTTC. This translates into CAWSQTSGRAGANVLTF. V and J are TRBV30 and TRBJ2-6, with 14 nucleotides matching TRBD2. V trimming: 2 bases; J trimming: 2 bases; junction bases outside the gene matches: 2. The germline V gene has CDR1 GTSNPN and CDR2 SVGIG (reference sequence). The CDR3 loop spans 17 amino acids.